This TCR beta chain came from a study of blood T cell repertoires in COVID-19. Study information: Sites across the United States, Italy and Spain contributed samples from acute and convalescent COVID-19. T cells, B-cell-depleted T cells, or PBMCs supplied cDNA or gDNA.

The CDR3 contains 15 residues. Germline CDR1 and CDR2: LNHDA and SQIVND (reference sequence). V lost 2 bases and J 8 bases, leaving 16 bases between the germline ends. Per the study methods: Estimation of nucleated cell counts relied on the amplification of reference gene primers. Profiling relied on immunoSEQ multiplex PCR, and the TCRdb table lists in-frame clones only, not all of them. V, J and clone size are those of that table, while D and trimming were read from the DNA. Of around 20,000 clones listed, 80% to 95% are singletons. The source is a woman aged 45 to 65 with active COVID-19. The sample taken for sequencing was peripheral blood. The V and J genes are TRBV19 and TRBJ2-1, with a tentative D call TRBD2 (6 bases). The CDR3 here is CASSILGGSLDEQFF. CDR3 nucleotide sequence: TGTGCCAGTAGTATACTCGGAGGGAGTCTGGATGAGCAGTTCTTC.